This T cell receptor (beta chain) appears in the sequencing data of a study of T cell responses to AZD1222 COVID-19 vaccine. Study at large: Pooling was applied to second doses at about 4 or about 12 weeks.

About this clone itself: Its antigen is as yet unknown.

Repertoires were generated with immunoSEQ multiplex PCR, while TCRdb's copy carries only in-frame clones and drops some. The sample shows more than 60,000 clones, 70% to 85% of them seen only once. Whole-study results and caveats: Across the whole spike, CD4 TCRs peaked at regions 160-218 and 743-854. Epitopes outside B.1.351 and B.1.1.7 mutated regions reportedly drew nearly half of spike TCRs. There were repertoire samples only from the period after the peak T cell response.

The germline V gene has CDR1 KGHSH and CDR2 LQKENI. The germline V and J ends were trimmed by 1 base and 5 bases, with 11 bases remaining between them. The CDR3 contains 14 residues. This TCR was sampled from an adult in good health. The genes are TRBV18 and TRBJ2-5, with D tentatively TRBD1 or TRBD2 (5 bases each). Material: peripheral blood, obtained on day 0 of AZD1222 vaccination. CDR3 sequence: CASSPRRGDETQYF. The CDR3 DNA sequence: TGTGCCAGCTCACCACGGCGAGGGGATGAGACCCAGTACTTC.